This entry features one T cell receptor (beta chain) sequence. Its cognate antigen has yet to be identified. No base quality information exists; no much larger clone differs at one position. Per the germline V gene, SGHRS is the CDR1 and YFSETQ is the CDR2. V and J lose 4 bases and 5 bases, and a span of 12 bases separates them. The cysteine opens and the phenylalanine closes a CDR3 of 14 amino acids. The entry retains the CDR3 DNA only, 42 bases that are in frame from base 1. TCRbeta CDR3 regions were amplified from genomic DNA using the immunoSEQ Assay, a bias-controlled multiplex PCR. Processing in the source paper ran as follows. The number of nucleated cells in each sample was estimated from the amplification of reference gene primers within the assay. To quantify the absolute abundance of each unique TCRbeta CDR3 rearrangement, sequence reads were collapsed and filtered. For each sample, productive Simpson clonality was calculated as the square root of Simpson's diversity index across productive rearrangements. Held by TCRdb, this immuneACCESS table contains in-frame sequences only and omits some clones. Under half of the omission traces to an unresolved V gene where checked; the cause of the rest is unknown. V and J calls and clone size are copied from that table; D and trimming were computed from the DNA. The sample yields about 270,000 clones; 85% to 90% were counted once. Jointly, the top ten make up approximately 4% of the sample.

The data are from a study of blood T cell repertoires in COVID-19 (dated by TCRdb to the early 2020s). Notes on the research overall: Collaborator samples came from the United States, Italy and Spain and covered acute and convalescent phases of COVID-19. The material from the prospective study consisted of cDNA or gDNA derived from T cells, B-cell-depleted T cells, or PBMCs. Deeply sampled blood TCRbeta repertoires from subjects exposed to, actively infected with, or recovered from COVID-19 were included in the dataset. A freely available public database, intended as a resource for researchers studying the immune response to SARS-CoV-2, is where the repertoires were released. Samples were obtained from the ongoing ImmuneRACE study (first 160 participants) and from 1,254 subjects provided by 6 global collaborators. Sample metadata almost always included a de-identified subject ID, COVID-19 status, age in years and sex. HLA class I and class II types, where available, came from metadata supplied by the sample provider rather than from assay-based typing.

On the study overall, not on this receptor specifically: Clinical and demographic metadata were provided uncurated, with the amount varying by source and participant.

Participants in the prospective study were enrolled through a virtual design, were aged about 18 to 90 years, and lived in 24 United States geographic areas. To assign participants to cohorts, the prospective study relied on clinical history that participants themselves reported in a screening survey and a study questionnaire. Each participant in the prospective study had whole blood, serum and a nasopharyngeal or oropharyngeal swab collected by mobile phlebotomists. Prospective study participants could optionally give additional blood draws and questionnaires over an approximately two-month period. Prospective study blood samples were shipped either frozen or at room temperature before DNA extraction.

Sequencing used PBMCs or T cells enriched from blood (not recorded which). This sequence uses TRBV5-1 and TRBJ1-4; TRBD1 is a possible D gene, resting on 5 matching bases. This TCR derives from a woman aged 30 to 39 with acute COVID-19. The DNA sequence reads TGCGCCAGCAGCCCCGGGGGGGAGAATGAAAAACTGTTTTTT. It codes for CASSPGGENEKLFF.